The subject of this entry is one T cell receptor beta chain. This specimen belongs to a study of blood T cell repertoires in COVID-19. Study context: Collection of acute and convalescent COVID-19 samples took place in the United States, Italy and Spain. T cells, B-cell-depleted T cells, or PBMCs supplied cDNA or gDNA.

This CDR3 is built from 14 residues. Trimming removed 6 bases at V and 5 bases at J, with 16 bases between. Germline CDR1 and CDR2: SNHLY and FYNNEI. In the authors' workflow: Amplified reference gene primers provided the basis for estimating nucleated cell counts. Sequencing used immunoSEQ multiplex PCR; TCRdb keeps in-frame clones, though not all of them. V, J and clone size reflect that table, while D and trimming were determined from the DNA. The profile covers about 130,000 clones, with over 60% appearing a single time and over 1.5% taken by the ten largest. Sequenced sample: peripheral blood. The chain couples TRBV2 to TRBJ1-2; a possible D gene is TRBD1 (6 bases). The sequence was obtained from a woman in her 70s with acute or convalescent COVID-19. CDR3 DNA: TGTGCCAGCAGATTGGACAGAGGGCCATATGGCTACACCTTC. Translated, it gives CASRLDRGPYGYTF.